What follows is one T cell receptor beta chain and its context. Only a few counts were recorded for this clonotype. This clone's antigen is unknown. No quality values exist for individual bases; no much larger clone is one base distant. The CDR3 starts with the cysteine, ends with the phenylalanine, and has 13 residues. Only the CDR3 DNA is retained, 39 bases long and in frame from the first base. The germline V gene sets CDR1 to SGHRS and CDR2 to YFSETQ. V sheds 4 bases and J sheds 7 bases, leaving 12 bases between their ends. This entry belongs to a study of spatial heterogeneity in lung cancer (dated by TCRdb to the late 2010s). Turning to the overall study: Samples were obtained from approximately 72 patients with early-stage, untreated non-small cell lung cancer from the lung TRACERx cohort. In non-small cell lung cancer, the study quantitatively compared TCR alpha and beta repertoires across several tumor regions, matched nontumor lung, and blood. At surgery, both alpha and beta chains were TCR-sequenced in roughly 200 tumor regions, fewer than 85 matched nontumor lung samples and 50 to 60 PBMC samples. Nonsynonymous mutation counts, determined by whole-exome sequencing of tumor tissue, were related to TCR repertoire features. Follow-up PBMC samples were sequenced whenever the samples were available, and the median time to follow-up was roughly two years after resection. In the raw uncorrected reads, each unique combination of TCR and UMI appeared on average more than ten times. Beta-chain transcripts were consistently detected in greater numbers than alpha-chain transcripts, which likely reflects a higher abundance of beta-chain transcripts.

The time point label on this specimen signifies: blood at routine non-recurrence follow-up after resection. TCR sequencing used whole RNA extracted from tumor and nontumor lung tissue, or from cryopreserved PBMC samples, without cell sorting. Only patients for whom sufficient RNA was available from at least two tumor regions were selected for TCR sequencing. Preparation of the library involved 5' RACE. The sequencer listed for this sample is NextSeq 500. To allow correction of PCR and sequencing errors, the TCR library protocol tagged every TCR cDNA molecule with a unique molecular identifier. The paper's data handling went like this. TCR identification, UMI-based error correction and CDR3 extraction were performed with Decombinator tools. TCRs above a frequency of 2 per 1,000, corresponding to the top 1% of the tumor frequency distribution, were defined as expanded. Renyi diversity was calculated using the R vegan package after each repertoire was subsampled 100 times to 5,000 TCRs. CDR3 similarity networks were constructed using string-kernel similarity of amino acid triplets, with links drawn between CDR3s whose pairwise similarity was above 0.82. TCRdb passed the public sequencing reads through fastp at Q25 and MiXCR, retaining productive beta sequences. CDR3 protein sequences are deduplicated, and each keeps its most common genes and DNA. In this record, the V and J calls reflect TCRdb's handling and not the investigators' own analysis. The sample table contains 25,000 to 35,000 distinct CDR3 sequences; only one count was recorded for less than 6.5% of them. The leading ten clones occupy approximately 24% of the sample.

Study-level results and caveats: Additional single-cell paired TCR alpha and beta sequencing was considered necessary to confirm, at a functional level, the hypothesis that regional TCRs recognize regional mutations. Only 14 patients were included in comparisons of baseline and follow-up blood repertoires. Ubiquitous expanded tumor TCRs showed up in blood more often at tumor resection than at routine follow-up.

The V gene is TRBV5-1 and the J gene is TRBJ2-1; the D gene lacks a confident call. The sample here was PBMCs, taken at follow-up. This clonotype originated in a female donor with early-stage non-small cell lung cancer. The base sequence is TGCGCCAGCAGCCCTGGACGAGTTAATGAGCAGTTCTTC. Its amino acids are CASSPGRVNEQFF.